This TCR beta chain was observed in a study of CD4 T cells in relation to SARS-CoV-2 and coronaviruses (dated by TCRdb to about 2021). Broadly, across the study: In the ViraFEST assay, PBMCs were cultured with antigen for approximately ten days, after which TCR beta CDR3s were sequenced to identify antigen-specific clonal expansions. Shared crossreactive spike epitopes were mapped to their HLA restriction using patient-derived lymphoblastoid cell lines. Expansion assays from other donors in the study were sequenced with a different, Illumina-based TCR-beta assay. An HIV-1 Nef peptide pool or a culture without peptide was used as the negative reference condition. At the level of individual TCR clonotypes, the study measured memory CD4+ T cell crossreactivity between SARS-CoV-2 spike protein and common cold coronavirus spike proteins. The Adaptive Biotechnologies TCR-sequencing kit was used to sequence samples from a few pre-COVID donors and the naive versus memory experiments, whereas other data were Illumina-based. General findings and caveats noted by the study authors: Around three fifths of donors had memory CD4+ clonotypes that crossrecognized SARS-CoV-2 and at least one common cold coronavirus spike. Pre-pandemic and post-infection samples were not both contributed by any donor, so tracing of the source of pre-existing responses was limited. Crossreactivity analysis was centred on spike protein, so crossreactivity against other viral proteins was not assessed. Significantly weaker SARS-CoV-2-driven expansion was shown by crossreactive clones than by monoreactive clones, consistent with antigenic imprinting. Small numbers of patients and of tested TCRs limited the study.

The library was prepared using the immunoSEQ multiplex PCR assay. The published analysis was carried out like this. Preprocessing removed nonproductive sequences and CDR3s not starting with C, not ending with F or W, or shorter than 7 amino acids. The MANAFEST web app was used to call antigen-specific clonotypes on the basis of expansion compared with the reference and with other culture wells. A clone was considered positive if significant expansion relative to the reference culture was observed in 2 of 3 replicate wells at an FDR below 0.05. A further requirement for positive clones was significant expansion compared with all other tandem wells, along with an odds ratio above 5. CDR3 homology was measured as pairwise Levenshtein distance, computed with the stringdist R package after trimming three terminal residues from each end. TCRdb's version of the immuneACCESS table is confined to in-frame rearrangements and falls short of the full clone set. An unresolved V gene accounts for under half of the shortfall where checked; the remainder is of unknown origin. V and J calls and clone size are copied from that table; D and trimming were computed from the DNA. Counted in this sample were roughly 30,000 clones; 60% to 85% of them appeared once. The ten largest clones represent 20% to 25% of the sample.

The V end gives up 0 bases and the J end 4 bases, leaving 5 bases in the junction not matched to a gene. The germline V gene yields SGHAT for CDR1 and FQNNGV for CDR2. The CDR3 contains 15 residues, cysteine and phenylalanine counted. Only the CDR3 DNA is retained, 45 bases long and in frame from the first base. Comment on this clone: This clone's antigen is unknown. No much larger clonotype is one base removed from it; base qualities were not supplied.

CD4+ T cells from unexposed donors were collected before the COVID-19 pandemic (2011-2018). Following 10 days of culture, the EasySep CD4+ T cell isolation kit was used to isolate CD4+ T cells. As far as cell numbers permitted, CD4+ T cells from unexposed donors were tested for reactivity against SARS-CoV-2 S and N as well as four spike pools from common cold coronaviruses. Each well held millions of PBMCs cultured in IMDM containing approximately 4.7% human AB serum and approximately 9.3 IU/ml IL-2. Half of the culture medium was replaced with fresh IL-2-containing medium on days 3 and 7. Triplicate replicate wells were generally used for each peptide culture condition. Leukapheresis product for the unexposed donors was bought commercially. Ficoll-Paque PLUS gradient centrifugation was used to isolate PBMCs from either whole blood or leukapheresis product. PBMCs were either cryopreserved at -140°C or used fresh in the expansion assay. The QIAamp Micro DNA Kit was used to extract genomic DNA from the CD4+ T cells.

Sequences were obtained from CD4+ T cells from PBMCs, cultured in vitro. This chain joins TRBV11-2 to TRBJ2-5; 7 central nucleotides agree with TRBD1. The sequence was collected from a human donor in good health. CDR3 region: CASSLDRGQVETQYF. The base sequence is TGTGCCAGCAGCTTAGATAGGGGGCAGGTAGAGACCCAGTACTTC.